This T cell receptor (beta chain) was sequenced in a study of shared clonotypes between healthy human individuals. TCRdb's table, derived via immunoSEQ multiplex PCR, lists solely in-frame clones and lacks some. The data contain millions of clones, more than 90% of them seen just once; the ten biggest clones take up about 0.13%. Germline CDR1 reads KGHSH; CDR2 reads LQKENI. The CDR3 covers 14 residues. V dropped 0 bases and J dropped 2 bases, with 7 bases sitting between them. Source material: naive CD4+ T cells sorted from blood. As to subset: CD45RA+ positively selected. This chain uses TRBV18 with TRBJ1-1; D is unresolved. This sequence was found in a man between 18 and 29 years old in good health. CDR3 coding DNA: TGTGCCAGCTCACCACCGACACCTAACACTGAAGCTTTCTTT. Translated: CASSPPTPNTEAFF.